A selection of T cell receptor beta chains follows, all from one sample in a study of early stage breast cancer tumors. Profiling relied on immunoSEQ multiplex PCR, and the TCRdb table lists in-frame clones only, not all of them. The sample yields more than 15,000 clones, more than 70% seen once. The material sequenced was blood. All receptors derive from a person aged 70 to 85 with breast cancer. Both conserved end residues are part of each CDR3. The D gene is left open where the match is weak.

j_gene | d_gene | v_gene | CDR3aa
TRBJ2-5 | NA | TRBV30 | CAWSATKGGVGETQYF
TRBJ1-5 | NA | TRBV28 | CASSTPPAGQPQHF
TRBJ2-3 | NA | TRBV9 | CASSVVGGTDTQYF
TRBJ2-7 | NA | TRBV6-4 | CASSDQQGGEQYF
TRBJ1-1 | TRBD1 | TRBV7-9 | CASSFRGGGEAFF
TRBJ2-3 | TRBD1 | TRBV23-1 | CASPWEGTGDTDTQYF
TRBJ1-2 | NA | TRBV10-1 | CASSEWGQGGYTF
TRBJ1-1 | NA | TRBV4-3 | CASSQDHTGWSNTEAFF
TRBJ2-3 | NA | TRBV10-3 | CATRGGGGASDTQYF
TRBJ1-5 | TRBD1 | TRBV19 | CASQDREVQPQHF
TRBJ1-2 | TRBD1 | TRBV13 | CASSWDRGNYGYTF
TRBJ1-1 | NA | TRBV7-9 | CASSLGSSGTEAFF
TRBJ2-2 | TRBD2 | TRBV9 | CASSVGTSYTGELFF
NA | NA | TRBV7-2 | CASSLASSGPIVVHEQYF
TRBJ1-5 | TRBD1 | TRBV19 | CAVGQGLNQPQHF
TRBJ2-7 | NA | TRBV6-1 | CASSERDTGRGQYF
TRBJ2-3 | NA | TRBV9 | CASSTQELRGGRGDTQYF
TRBJ1-2 | TRBD1 | TRBV7-3 | CASSLDLGQGQGYGYTF
TRBJ1-2 | NA | TRBV18 | CASSTGPEGGYTF
TRBJ2-5 | TRBD1 | TRBV7-2 | CASSETTGGGETQYF
TRBJ2-1 | NA | TRBV7-3 | CASSSLRGEQFF
TRBJ1-1 | NA | TRBV2 | CASSRQENTEAFF
TRBJ2-7 | NA | TRBV15 | CATSRDHYEQYF
TRBJ2-3 | NA | TRBV6-1 | CASSEQATDTQYF
TRBJ2-2 | TRBD2 | TRBV4-2 | CASSQGTSGGPGELFF
TRBJ1-6 | TRBD1 | TRBV9 | CASSPSPGTGGVSPLHF
TRBJ2-7 | TRBD1 | TRBV5-4 | CASSLQGASEQYF
TRBJ1-2 | NA | TRBV18 | CAGSPTADKNYGYTF
TRBJ2-5 | TRBD2 | TRBV10-3 | CAISEPGTSGRGETQYF
TRBJ1-1 | NA | TRBV6-1 | CASSPLGGGTEAFF
TRBJ1-5 | NA | TRBV4-2 | CASSQGTGSNQPQHF
TRBJ2-3 | NA | TRBV7-2 | CASSYSGGARDTQYF
TRBJ2-5 | TRBD1 | TRBV5-1 | CASSTRTGGSETQYF
TRBJ1-5 | NA | TRBV19 | CASSKGRFTIQPQHF
TRBJ2-1 | TRBD2 | TRBV7-6 | CASSELAGGIYNEQFF
TRBJ2-5 | NA | TRBV30 | CAWSRRGGETQYF
TRBJ1-2 | NA | TRBV7-2 | CASSLRQVYGYTF
TRBJ1-4 | TRBD1 | TRBV4-3 | CASSQDDRVDEKLFF
TRBJ2-1 | TRBD2 | TRBV6-4 | CASRETSGGANEQFF
TRBJ1-6 | TRBD1 | TRBV28 | CATQGQGASPLHF
TRBJ1-3 | NA | TRBV19 | CANPRQLSGNTIYF
TRBJ2-5 | TRBD2 | TRBV5-1 | CASSPSAGGPETQYF
TRBJ2-1 | TRBD2 | TRBV19 | CASSILAGGLSYNEQFF
TRBJ1-1 | NA | TRBV28 | CASSRLIKTGSEAFF
TRBJ1-1 | TRBD1 | TRBV29-1 | CSGGQGRNTEAFF
TRBJ1-3 | NA | TRBV5-5 | CASSLDQGGNTIYF
TRBJ2-7 | TRBD1 | TRBV7-8 | CATAGTGAYEQYF
TRBJ2-5 | NA | TRBV21-1 | CASSRRLVRVVGETQYF
TRBJ1-2 | NA | TRBV6-1 | CASSVIGYTF